What follows is one TCR beta chain and its context. The sample belongs to a study of T cell changes during pregnancy in multiple sclerosis. Method: immunoSEQ multiplex PCR; TCRdb's copy keeps in-frame clones and lacks some. The data hold about 73,000 clones, with 85% to 95% observed a single time. J gave up 6 bases and V 9 bases, and 7 bases lay outside the gene matches. CDR3 length: 14 amino acids. Germline V lookup: CDR1 MNHEY, CDR2 SVGAGI. The sequence came from a female donor in good health, enrolled as a control in a pregnancy study. V usage is TRBV6-5 and J usage is TRBJ1-5, with 11 nucleotides matching TRBD1. This material consisted of peripheral blood, taken in the third trimester of pregnancy. This chain's CDR3 is CASRDRGFSQPQHF. The CDR3 DNA sequence: TGTGCCAGTCGGGACAGGGGGTTCTCTCAGCCCCAGCATTTT.